This TCR beta chain was captured in a study of blood T cell repertoires in COVID-19. Study context: COVID-19 samples from acute and convalescent phases originated in the United States, Italy and Spain. The analysed material was cDNA or gDNA that came from T cells, B-cell-depleted T cells, or PBMCs.

In its sample, this clone was seen once. Researchers sorted participants into cohorts using their self-reported clinical history. The CDR3 totals 15 residues. Losses at the gene ends were 4 bases for V and 6 bases for J; bases not matched to a gene: 9. CDR1 is LNHNV and CDR2 is YYDKDF in the germline V gene (reference sequence). Original handling: Amplification of reference gene primers was used by the study to estimate nucleated cell counts. TCRdb keeps only in-frame clones here, not all; method: immunoSEQ multiplex PCR. That table is the source of V, J and clone size, and D and trimming were worked out from the DNA. The data contain 470,000 or so clones, nearly 90% of them singletons.

This receptor was obtained from a young woman with acute COVID-19. The chain uses TRBV15 and TRBJ1-1; TRBD1 matches 9 bases. Sequenced sample: PBMCs or T cells enriched from blood (not recorded which). CDR3: CATSTGQGLVSEAFF. The CDR3, as DNA: TGTGCCACCAGCACAGGACAGGGGCTGGTTTCTGAAGCTTTCTTT. Complete variable domain (other parts from reference TRBV15 and TRBJ1-1): DAMVIQNPRYQVTQFGKPVTLSCSQTLNHNVMYWYQQKSSQAPKLLFHYYDKDFNNEADTPDNFQSRRPNTSFCFLDIRSPGLGDTAMYLCATSTGQGLVSEAFFGQGTRLTVV.